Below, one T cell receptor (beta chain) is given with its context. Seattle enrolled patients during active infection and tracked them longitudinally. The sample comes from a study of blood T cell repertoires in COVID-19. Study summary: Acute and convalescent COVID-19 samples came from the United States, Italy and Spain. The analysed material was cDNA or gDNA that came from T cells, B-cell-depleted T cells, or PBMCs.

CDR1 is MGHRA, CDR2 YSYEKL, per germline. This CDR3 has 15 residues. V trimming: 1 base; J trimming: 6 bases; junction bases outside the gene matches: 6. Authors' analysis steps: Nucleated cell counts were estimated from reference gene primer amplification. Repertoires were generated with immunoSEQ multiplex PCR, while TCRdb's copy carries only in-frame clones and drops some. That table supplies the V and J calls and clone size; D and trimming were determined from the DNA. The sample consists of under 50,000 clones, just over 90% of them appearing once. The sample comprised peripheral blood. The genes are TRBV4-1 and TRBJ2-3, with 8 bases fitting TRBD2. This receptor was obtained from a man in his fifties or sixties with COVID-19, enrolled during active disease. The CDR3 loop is CASSQVSGAGDTQYF. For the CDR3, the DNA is TGCGCCAGCAGCCAAGTTAGCGGGGCGGGCGATACGCAGTATTTT.